This is a list of T cell receptor beta chains from one sample in a study of tumor and adjacent non-tumor tissue in lung cancer. TCRdb processed the multiplex PCR reads anew with MiXCR; each CDR3 protein has one entry. Counted here are approximately 140,000 distinct CDR3 sequences, approximately 72% occurring once; the ten biggest clones make up around a sixth. Material: lung tumor tissue. Receptor source: a man aged 55 to 70 with small cell lung cancer. Each CDR3 is given with its conserved first and last residue. Fields, in order: J gene, V gene, clone size, CDR3 protein. Size tells how often a clone was seen (once, few, many) or the class of an expanded clone, and some rows leave it out.

j_gene: TRBJ1-5
v_gene: TRBV19
abundance: -
CDR3aa: CASSRTGPQHF

j_gene: TRBJ2-1
v_gene: TRBV11-2
abundance: -
CDR3aa: CANSFHLAAEQFF

j_gene: TRBJ2-3
v_gene: TRBV7-9
abundance: -
CDR3aa: CASSLNLAGEADTQYF

j_gene: TRBJ2-7
v_gene: TRBV6-6
abundance: few
CDR3aa: CASRSDRLGAYEQYF

j_gene: TRBJ1-2
v_gene: TRBV28
abundance: -
CDR3aa: CASSLLTQGEGNGYTF

j_gene: TRBJ1-2
v_gene: TRBV18
abundance: few
CDR3aa: CASSPFAPGQNYGYTF

j_gene: TRBJ2-2
v_gene: TRBV5-6
abundance: medium-sized
CDR3aa: CASSWGNSPTGLWNTGELFF

j_gene: TRBJ2-1
v_gene: TRBV4-1
abundance: many
CDR3aa: CATKVGQAYNEQFF

j_gene: TRBJ2-2
v_gene: TRBV6-5
abundance: once
CDR3aa: CASSYDPRSGGELFF

j_gene: TRBJ2-1
v_gene: TRBV20-1
abundance: many
CDR3aa: CSAPYQVYNEQFF

j_gene: TRBJ2-2
v_gene: TRBV4-1
abundance: -
CDR3aa: CASSQDWGSGAYTRELFF

j_gene: TRBJ2-7
v_gene: TRBV7-9
abundance: -
CDR3aa: CASSLTGVTYEQYF

j_gene: TRBJ2-3
v_gene: TRBV4-2
abundance: once
CDR3aa: CASSQDQGATSTDTQYF

j_gene: TRBJ2-1
v_gene: TRBV29-1
abundance: -
CDR3aa: CSVLGQGASNEQFF

j_gene: TRBJ1-1
v_gene: TRBV20-1
abundance: -
CDR3aa: CSARDGRGLVITEAFF

j_gene: TRBJ1-1
v_gene: TRBV6-1
abundance: many
CDR3aa: CASSGRPDSEAFF

j_gene: TRBJ2-5
v_gene: TRBV5-1
abundance: -
CDR3aa: CASSSCRLGETQYF

j_gene: TRBJ2-2
v_gene: TRBV11-2
abundance: -
CDR3aa: CASSLSPTGEMCF